The clone carrying this T cell receptor beta chain was observed many times. No antigen is known for it. The time point was: sample taken at primary tumor resection. The authors sequenced whole RNA from tumor, nontumor lung or frozen PBMC without sorting. The donors comprised 70 to 85 untreated early-stage non-small cell lung cancer patients. The library protocol tagged each TCR cDNA with a unique molecular identifier. TCRdb itself ran the 5' RACE reads through MiXCR, one entry per CDR3 protein. The sample has 20,000 to 25,000 distinct CDR3 sequences; around 4.6% are singletons. This record comes from a study of spatial heterogeneity in lung cancer. The study, taken as a whole, reports: Tumor TCRs that were ubiquitous and expanded showed up in blood more at resection than follow-up.

The sequence came from a male donor with early-stage non-small cell lung cancer. The starting material was PBMCs, obtained at surgery.

DNA for the CDR3: TGTGCCAGCAGCGACAGCTCCTACGAGCAGTACTTC. Protein product: CASSDSSYEQYF. This chain uses TRBV11-2 with TRBJ2-7, with a possible D match to TRBD1 (5 bases). V was pared by 5 bases and J by 0 bases, with 5 bases between. CDR3 size: 12 residues. Germline V gives CDR1 SGHAT, CDR2 FQNNGV.